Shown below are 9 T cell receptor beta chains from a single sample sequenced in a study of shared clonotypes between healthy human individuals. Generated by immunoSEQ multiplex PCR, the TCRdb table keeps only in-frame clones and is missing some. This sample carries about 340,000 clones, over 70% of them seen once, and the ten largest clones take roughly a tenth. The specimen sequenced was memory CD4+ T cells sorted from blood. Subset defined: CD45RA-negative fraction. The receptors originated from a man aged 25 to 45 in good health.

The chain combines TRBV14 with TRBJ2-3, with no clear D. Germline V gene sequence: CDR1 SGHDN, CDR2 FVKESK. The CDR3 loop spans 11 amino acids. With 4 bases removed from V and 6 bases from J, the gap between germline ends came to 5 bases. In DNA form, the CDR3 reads TGTGCCAGCAGCCTTCGTGATACGCAGTATTTT. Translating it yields CASSLRDTQYF. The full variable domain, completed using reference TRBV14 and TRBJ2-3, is EAGVTQFPSHSVIEKGQTVTLRCDPISGHDNLYWYRRVMGKEIKFLLHFVKESKQDESGMPNNRFLAERTGGTYSTLKVQPAELEDSGVYFCASSLRDTQYFGPGTRLTVL.

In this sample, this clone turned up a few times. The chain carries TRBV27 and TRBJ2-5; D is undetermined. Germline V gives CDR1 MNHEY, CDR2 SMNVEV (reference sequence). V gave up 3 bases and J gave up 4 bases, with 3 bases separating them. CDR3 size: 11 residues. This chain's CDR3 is CASSFVETQYF. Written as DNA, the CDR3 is TGTGCCAGCAGTTTTGTAGAGACCCAGTACTTC.

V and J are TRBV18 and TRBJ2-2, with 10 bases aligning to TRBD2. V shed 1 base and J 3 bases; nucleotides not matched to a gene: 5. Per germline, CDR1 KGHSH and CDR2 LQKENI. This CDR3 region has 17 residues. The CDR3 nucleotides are TGTGCCAGCTCACCACTTGGACTAGCGGCCTACACCGGGGAGCTGTTTTTT. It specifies CASSPLGLAAYTGELFF.

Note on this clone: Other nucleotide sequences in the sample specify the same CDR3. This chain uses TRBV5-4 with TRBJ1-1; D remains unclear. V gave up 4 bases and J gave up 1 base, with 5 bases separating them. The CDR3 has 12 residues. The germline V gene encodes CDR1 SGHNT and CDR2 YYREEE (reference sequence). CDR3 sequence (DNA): TGTGCCAGCAGCCCTCAGAACACTGAAGCTTTCTTT. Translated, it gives CASSPQNTEAFF.

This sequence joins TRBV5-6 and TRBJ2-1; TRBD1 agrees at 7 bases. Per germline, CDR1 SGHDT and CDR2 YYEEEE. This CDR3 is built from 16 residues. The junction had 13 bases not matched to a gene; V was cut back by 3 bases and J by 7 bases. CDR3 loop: CASSWLRDSGANEQFF. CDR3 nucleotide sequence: TGTGCCAGCAGCTGGCTCCGGGACAGCGGTGCTAATGAGCAGTTCTTC.

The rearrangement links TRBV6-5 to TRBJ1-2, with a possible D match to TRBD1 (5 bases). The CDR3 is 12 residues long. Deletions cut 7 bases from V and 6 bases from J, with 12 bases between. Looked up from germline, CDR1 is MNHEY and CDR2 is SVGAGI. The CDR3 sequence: CASNARGDGYTF. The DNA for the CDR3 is TGTGCCAGCAACGCTCGGGGCGATGGCTACACCTTC.

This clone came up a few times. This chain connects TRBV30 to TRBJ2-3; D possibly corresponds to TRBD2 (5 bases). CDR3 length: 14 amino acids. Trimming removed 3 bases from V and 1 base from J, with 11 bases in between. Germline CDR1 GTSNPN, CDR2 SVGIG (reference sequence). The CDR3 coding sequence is TGTGCCTGGAGCGAGGGAGTTCGCACAGATACGCAGTATTTT. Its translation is CAWSEGVRTDTQYF.

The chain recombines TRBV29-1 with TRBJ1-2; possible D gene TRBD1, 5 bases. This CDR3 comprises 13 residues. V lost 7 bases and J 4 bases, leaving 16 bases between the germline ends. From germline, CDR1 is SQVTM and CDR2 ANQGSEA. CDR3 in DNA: TGCAGCGCCCCATCGGGGGGATCCTATGGCTACACCTTC. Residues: CSAPSGGSYGYTF.

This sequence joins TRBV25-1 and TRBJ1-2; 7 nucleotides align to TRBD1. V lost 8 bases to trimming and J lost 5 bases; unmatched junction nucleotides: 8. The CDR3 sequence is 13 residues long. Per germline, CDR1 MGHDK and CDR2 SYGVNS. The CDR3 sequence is CASEGQDSYGYTF. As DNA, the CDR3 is TGTGCCAGCGAAGGACAGGATTCTTATGGCTACACCTTC.